The source of this T cell receptor beta chain is a study of cytomegalovirus exposure and HLA in healthy donors. For the study at large: In a later analysis, the roughly 120 validation repertoires were reported to have used the same platform as the 650 to 800 first-cohort repertoires.

Clones were read by immunoSEQ multiplex PCR, and TCRdb kept only the in-frame ones, dropping some. This sample yields about 240,000 clones, of which about 83% are seen a single time; less than 3% belongs to the top ten. As to this clone: Its antigen remains unknown.

The CDR3 covers 14 residues. Germline CDR1 GTSNPN, CDR2 SVGIG (reference sequence). V was cut by 4 bases and J by 0 bases, with 10 bases left in between. Points from the study as a whole: The study labeled 150 to 200 TCR beta chains cytomegalovirus-associated. First-cohort TCR clusters tended to co-occur in the 120 or so validation repertoires, a later analysis found.

The TCR was taken from a man aged 18 to 35 in good health and CMV-seronegative. The sequenced sample was PBMCs. The chain employs TRBV30 and TRBJ2-1; no clear D. CDR3 nucleotide sequence: TGTGCCTGGATTAAATACGGCTCCTACAATGAGCAGTTCTTC. It translates to CAWIKYGSYNEQFF.